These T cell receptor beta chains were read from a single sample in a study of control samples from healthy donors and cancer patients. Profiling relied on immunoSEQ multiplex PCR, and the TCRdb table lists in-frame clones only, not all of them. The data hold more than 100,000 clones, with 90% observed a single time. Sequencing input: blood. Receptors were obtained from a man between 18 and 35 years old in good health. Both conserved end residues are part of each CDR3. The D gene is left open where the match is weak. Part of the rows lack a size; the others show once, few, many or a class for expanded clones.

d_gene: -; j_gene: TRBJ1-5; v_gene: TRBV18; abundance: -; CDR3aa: CASSPGRNQPQHF; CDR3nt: TGTGCCAGCTCACCGGGCAGGAATCAGCCCCAGCATTTT
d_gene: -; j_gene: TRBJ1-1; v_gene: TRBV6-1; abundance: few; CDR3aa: CASSESPEHTEAFF; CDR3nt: TGTGCCAGCAGTGAATCGCCTGAGCACACTGAAGCTTTCTTT
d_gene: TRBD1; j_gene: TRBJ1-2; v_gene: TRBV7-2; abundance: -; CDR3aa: CASSPRGTGQISYGYTF; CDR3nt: TGTGCCAGCAGCCCAAGGGGGACAGGGCAGATAAGCTATGGCTACACCTTC
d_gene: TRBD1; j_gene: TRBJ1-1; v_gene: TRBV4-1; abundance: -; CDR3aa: CASSRFTGVVTEAFF; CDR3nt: TGCGCCAGCAGCCGCTTTACAGGGGTTGTCACTGAAGCTTTCTTT
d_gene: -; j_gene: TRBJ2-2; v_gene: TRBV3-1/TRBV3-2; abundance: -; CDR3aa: CASSQLTGFANTGELFF; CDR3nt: TGTGCCAGCAGCCAACTAACAGGGTTCGCGAACACCGGGGAGCTGTTTTTT
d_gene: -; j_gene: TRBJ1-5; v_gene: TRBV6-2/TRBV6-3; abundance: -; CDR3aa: CASSKLAGSNQPQHF; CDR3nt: TGTGCCAGCAGTAAGTTGGCAGGTAGCAATCAGCCCCAGCATTTT
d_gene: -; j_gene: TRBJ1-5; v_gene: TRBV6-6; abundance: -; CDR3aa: CASRGVSVNSNQPQHF; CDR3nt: TGTGCCAGCAGGGGGGTCAGCGTGAATAGCAATCAGCCCCAGCATTTT
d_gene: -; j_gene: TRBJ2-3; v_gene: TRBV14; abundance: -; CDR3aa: CASSLTGTRGDTQYF; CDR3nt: TGTGCCAGCAGCCTTACCGGGACCAGAGGAGATACGCAGTATTTT
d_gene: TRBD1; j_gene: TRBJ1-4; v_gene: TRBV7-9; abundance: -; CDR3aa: CASSLGRTGTFANEKLFF; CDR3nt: TGTGCCAGCAGCTTAGGACGGACAGGGACCTTCGCTAATGAAAAACTGTTTTTT
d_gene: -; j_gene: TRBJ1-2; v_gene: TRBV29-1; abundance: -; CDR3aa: CSVGRGGARGYTF; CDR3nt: TGCAGCGTTGGGCGCGGGGGGGCTCGGGGCTACACCTTC
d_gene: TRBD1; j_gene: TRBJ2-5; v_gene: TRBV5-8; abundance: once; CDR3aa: CASSLVRSSGGVETQYF; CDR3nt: TGTGCCAGCAGCTTGGTTAGGTCCTCAGGGGGAGTAGAGACCCAGTACTTC
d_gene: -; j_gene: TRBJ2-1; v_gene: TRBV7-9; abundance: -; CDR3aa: CASSHRGASYNEQFF; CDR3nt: TGTGCCAGCAGCCACCGGGGGGCCTCCTACAATGAGCAGTTCTTC
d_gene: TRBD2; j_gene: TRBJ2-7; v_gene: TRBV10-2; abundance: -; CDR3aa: CASSEVAGGMYEQYF; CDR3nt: TGCGCCAGCAGTGAGGTGGCGGGGGGGATGTACGAGCAGTACTTC
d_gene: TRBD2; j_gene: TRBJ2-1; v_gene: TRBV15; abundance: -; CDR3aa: CATSSGRGKDNEQFF; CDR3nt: TGTGCCACCAGCAGCGGGCGGGGGAAGGACAATGAGCAGTTCTTC
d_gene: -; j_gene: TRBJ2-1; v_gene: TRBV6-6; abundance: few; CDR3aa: CASSSGFSSYNEQFF; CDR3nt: TGTGCCAGCAGTTCAGGTTTTAGCTCCTACAATGAGCAGTTCTTC
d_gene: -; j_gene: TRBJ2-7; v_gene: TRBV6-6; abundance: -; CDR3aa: CASSYNPLGSYEQYF; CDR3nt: TGTGCCAGCAGTTATAACCCCCTTGGGTCCTACGAGCAGTACTTC
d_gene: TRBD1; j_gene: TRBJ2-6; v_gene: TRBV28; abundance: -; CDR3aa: CASSLAGTGGSGANVLTF; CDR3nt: TGTGCCAGCAGTTTAGCCGGGACAGGAGGCTCTGGGGCCAACGTCCTGACTTTC
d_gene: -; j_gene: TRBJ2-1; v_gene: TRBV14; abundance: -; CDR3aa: CASSQGRGSYNEQFF; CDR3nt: TGTGCCAGCAGCCAAGGACGAGGATCTTACAATGAGCAGTTCTTC
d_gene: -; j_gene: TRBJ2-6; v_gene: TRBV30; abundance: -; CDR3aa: CAWTPWAVANVLTF; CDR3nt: TGTGCCTGGACCCCCTGGGCGGTGGCCAACGTCCTGACTTTC
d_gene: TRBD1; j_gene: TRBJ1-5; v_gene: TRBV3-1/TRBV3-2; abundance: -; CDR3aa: CASSRQGGNQPQHF; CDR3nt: TGTGCCAGCAGCCGACAGGGGGGCAATCAGCCCCAGCATTTT
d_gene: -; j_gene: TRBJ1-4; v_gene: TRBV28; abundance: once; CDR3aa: CASSYDRFNEKLFF; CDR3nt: TGTGCCAGCAGTTATGACAGGTTTAATGAAAAACTGTTTTTT
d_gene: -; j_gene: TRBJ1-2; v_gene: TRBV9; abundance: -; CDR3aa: CASSPRTLGYGYTF; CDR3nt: TGTGCCAGCAGCCCTCGGACCTTGGGCTATGGCTACACCTTC
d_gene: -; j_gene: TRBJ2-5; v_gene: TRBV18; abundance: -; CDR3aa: CASSPSPSAETQYF; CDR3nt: TGTGCCAGCTCGCCGAGCCCGAGTGCGGAGACCCAGTACTTC
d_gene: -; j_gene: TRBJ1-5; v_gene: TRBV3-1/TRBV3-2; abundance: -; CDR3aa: CASSQGGLNQPQHF; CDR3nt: TGTGCCAGCAGCCAAGGGGGTTTAAATCAGCCCCAGCATTTT
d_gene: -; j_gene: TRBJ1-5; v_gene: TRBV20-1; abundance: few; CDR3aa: CSASTADYSNQPQHF; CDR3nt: TGCAGTGCTAGTACTGCAGACTATAGCAATCAGCCCCAGCATTTT
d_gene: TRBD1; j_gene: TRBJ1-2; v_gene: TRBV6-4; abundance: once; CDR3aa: CASSDRHGGSRGGYTF; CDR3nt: TGTGCCAGCAGTGACAGACATGGCGGGTCCAGGGGGGGCTACACCTTC
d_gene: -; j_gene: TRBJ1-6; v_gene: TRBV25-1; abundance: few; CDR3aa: CASSEASSSYNSPLHF; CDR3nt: TGTGCCAGCAGTGAGGCGTCGAGCTCCTATAATTCACCCCTCCACTTT
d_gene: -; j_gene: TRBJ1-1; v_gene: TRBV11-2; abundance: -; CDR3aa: CASSRTGYINTEAFF; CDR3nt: TGTGCCAGCAGCCGAACAGGGTACATCAACACTGAAGCTTTCTTT
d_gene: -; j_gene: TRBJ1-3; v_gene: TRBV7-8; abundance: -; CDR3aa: CASSADGEGTIYF; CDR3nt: TGTGCCAGCAGCGCGGACGGCGAGGGCACCATATATTTT
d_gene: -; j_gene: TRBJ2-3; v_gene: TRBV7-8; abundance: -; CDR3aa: CASSFGAATDTQYF; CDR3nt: TGTGCCAGCAGCTTTGGGGCAGCCACAGATACGCAGTATTTT
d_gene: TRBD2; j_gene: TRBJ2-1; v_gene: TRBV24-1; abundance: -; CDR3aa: CATSDIKRGSYNEQFF; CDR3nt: TGTGCCACCAGTGACATTAAGCGGGGGTCCTACAATGAGCAGTTCTTC
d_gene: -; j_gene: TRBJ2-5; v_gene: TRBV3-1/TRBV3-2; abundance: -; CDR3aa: CASSQDRGTSPFAETQYF; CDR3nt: TGTGCCAGCAGCCAAGATCGGGGGACATCCCCCTTTGCAGAGACCCAGTACTTC
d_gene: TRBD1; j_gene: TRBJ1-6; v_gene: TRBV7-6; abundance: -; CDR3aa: CASSLAPPGGLTYNSPLHF; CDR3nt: TGTGCCAGCAGCTTAGCCCCCCCAGGGGGGTTGACCTATAATTCACCCCTCCACTTT
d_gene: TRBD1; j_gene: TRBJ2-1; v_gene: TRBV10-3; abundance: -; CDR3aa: CAINGQGDNNEQFF; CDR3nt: TGTGCCATCAACGGACAGGGGGACAACAATGAGCAGTTCTTC
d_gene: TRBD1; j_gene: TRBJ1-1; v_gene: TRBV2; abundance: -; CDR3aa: CASSRTGGQYTEAFF; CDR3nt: TGTGCCAGTTCCAGGACAGGGGGCCAGTACACTGAAGCTTTCTTT
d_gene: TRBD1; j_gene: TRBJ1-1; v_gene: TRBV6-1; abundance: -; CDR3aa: CASSEQGALTEAFF; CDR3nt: TGTGCCAGCAGTGAACAGGGGGCGCTCACTGAAGCTTTCTTT
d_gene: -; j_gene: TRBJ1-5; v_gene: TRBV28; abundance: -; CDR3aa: CASSFGQTLSNQPQHF; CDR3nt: TGTGCCAGCAGTTTTGGCCAGACCCTCAGCAATCAGCCCCAGCATTTT